A selection of T cell receptor beta chains follows, all from one sample in a study of T cell responses to AZD1222 COVID-19 vaccine. Some clones are missing from TCRdb's copy, which holds only in-frame ones; the method was immunoSEQ multiplex PCR. Seen here are about 180,000 clones, more than 80% observed once, and the top ten hold about 2.8%. The sequences come from peripheral blood, collected on day 0 of AZD1222 vaccination. These receptors all stem from an adult in good health. Both conserved end residues are part of each CDR3. Each record gives: D gene, V gene, clone size, J gene, CDR3 protein, CDR3 DNA. D genes are given only for firm matches. Clone sizes are given selectively: once, few, many, or a class where the clone is expanded.

TRBD1,TRBV6-1,.,TRBJ1-6,CASSEETGAYNSPLHF,TGTGCCAGCAGTGAAGAGACAGGGGCCTATAATTCACCCCTCCACTTT
TRBD2,TRBV27,.,TRBJ2-1,CASSSGTSVHNEQFF,TGTGCCAGCAGTTCCGGGACTAGCGTTCACAATGAGCAGTTCTTC
.,TRBV12-5,.,TRBJ1-2,CASGQDRSYGYTF,TGTGCTAGTGGTCAGGACAGAAGCTATGGCTACACCTTC
.,TRBV29-1,.,TRBJ2-2,CSVETRGTGELFF,TGCAGCGTTGAAACCAGGGGAACCGGGGAGCTGTTTTTT
.,TRBV3-1/TRBV3-2,.,TRBJ2-2,CASSQVPGELFF,TGTGCCAGCAGCCAAGTCCCGGGGGAGCTGTTTTTT
TRBD2,TRBV5-1,.,TRBJ2-7,CASSLAGGSSYEQYF,TGCGCCAGCAGCCTAGCGGGAGGGAGCTCCTACGAGCAGTACTTC
TRBD2,TRBV5-1,.,TRBJ2-3,CASSLGASGNTDTQYF,TGCGCCAGCAGCTTGGGGGCTAGCGGCAACACAGATACGCAGTATTTT
.,TRBV10-2,.,TRBJ2-5,CASSESVAETQYF,TGCGCCAGCAGTGAGTCGGTAGCGGAGACCCAGTACTTC
.,TRBV24-1,.,TRBJ1-2,CATSDPVTSGYTF,TGTGCCACCAGTGATCCAGTAACGTCTGGCTACACCTTC
.,TRBV12-3/TRBV12-4,once,TRBJ1-2,CASTTPGSYGYTF,TGTGCCAGCACCACTCCAGGGTCCTATGGCTACACCTTC
.,TRBV24-1,.,TRBJ2-7,CATSDSRHYEQYF,TGTGCCACCAGTGACAGCAGGCACTACGAGCAGTACTTC
.,TRBV19,.,TRBJ1-1,CASSITMNTEAFF,TGTGCCAGTAGTATTACCATGAACACTGAAGCTTTCTTT
TRBD1,TRBV27,.,TRBJ2-5,CASSTLGQGIGETQYF,TGTGCCAGCAGTACCTTGGGACAGGGGATTGGAGAGACCCAGTACTTC
.,TRBV4-2,few,TRBJ1-5,CASSPRPKGFSNQPQHF,TGTGCCAGCAGCCCTAGGCCTAAGGGGTTCAGCAATCAGCCCCAGCATTTT
.,TRBV6-2/TRBV6-3,.,TRBJ2-1,CASSYLLGPTAYNEQFF,TGTGCCAGCAGTTACCTTTTAGGTCCCACCGCCTACAATGAGCAGTTCTTC
.,TRBV27,.,TRBJ1-6,CASRPGTASKEVHF,TGTGCCAGCAGACCCGGGACGGCCTCGAAGGAAGTCCACTTT
.,TRBV11-3,.,TRBJ2-1,CASSRDTYNEQFF,TGTGCCAGCAGCAGGGACACATACAATGAGCAGTTCTTC
TRBD2,TRBV27,.,TRBJ2-4,CASSLSSAGTKNIQYF,TGTGCCAGCAGTTTATCTTCAGCGGGAACCAAAAACATTCAGTACTTC
.,TRBV5-1,.,TRBJ1-3,CASSPGGAGSGNTIYF,TGCGCCAGCAGTCCCGGTGGAGCAGGTTCTGGAAACACCATATATTTT
TRBD1,TRBV6-5,.,TRBJ1-1,CASRPGTGSFAFF,TGTGCCAGCAGGCCCGGGACAGGGTCTTTCGCTTTCTTT
TRBD1,TRBV7-9,.,TRBJ1-2,CASSLDHDREVRDGYTF,TGTGCCAGCAGCTTAGATCATGACAGGGAAGTGCGCGATGGCTACACCTTC
.,TRBV21-1,.,TRBJ2-5,CASSKAGTGGSRETQYF,TGTGCCAGCAGCAAAGCCGGGACAGGGGGCTCACGAGAGACCCAGTACTTC
TRBD2,TRBV5-1,.,TRBJ2-5,CASSLMGTSGKTQYF,TGCGCCAGCAGCTTGATGGGGACTAGCGGAAAGACCCAGTACTTC
.,TRBV10-3,.,TRBJ2-6,CAISEAGRGANVLTF,TGTGCCATCAGTGAGGCGGGGAGGGGGGCCAACGTCCTGACTTTC
TRBD1,TRBV18,.,TRBJ1-2,CASSPPDRDGYTF,TGTGCCAGCTCACCCCCGGACAGGGACGGCTACACCTTC
.,TRBV30,.,TRBJ1-6,CAWSVRAGQNSPLHF,TGTGCCTGGAGTGTAAGAGCAGGACAAAATTCACCCCTCCACTTT
.,TRBV10-3,.,TRBJ1-1,CAISDEYVGYEAFF,TGTGCCATCAGTGATGAGTATGTTGGTTATGAAGCTTTCTTT
TRBD2,TRBV5-1,.,TRBJ2-5,CASSLGLAGVETQYF,TGCGCCAGCAGCTTGGGGCTAGCGGGAGTCGAGACCCAGTACTTC
.,TRBV27,.,TRBJ1-1,CASSEGGLKTGGTEAFF,TGTGCCAGCTCGGAAGGAGGGCTGAAGACGGGTGGGACTGAAGCTTTCTTT
.,TRBV7-6,.,TRBJ2-7,CASGEGGGGSVAAYEQYF,TGTGCCAGCGGGGAGGGGGGGGGCGGGTCAGTAGCAGCCTACGAGCAGTACTTC
.,TRBV3-1/TRBV3-2,.,TRBJ2-7,CASSQDMSLYEQYF,TGTGCCAGCAGCCAAGATATGTCGCTCTACGAGCAGTACTTC
.,TRBV3-1/TRBV3-2,.,TRBJ1-3,CASSHGAAGNTIYF,TGTGCCAGCAGCCACGGGGCTGCTGGAAACACCATATATTTT
.,TRBV24-1,.,TRBJ2-3,CATSGEMTDTQYF,TGTGCCACCTCAGGGGAAATGACAGATACGCAGTATTTT
TRBD2,TRBV6-5,.,TRBJ2-1,CASRYLSGRGDEQFF,TGTGCCAGCAGATACCTTAGCGGGAGGGGGGATGAGCAGTTCTTC
TRBD2,TRBV9,once,TRBJ2-3,CASSVEGGADTQYF,TGTGCCAGCAGCGTGGAGGGAGGGGCAGATACGCAGTATTTT
TRBD2,TRBV6-1,.,TRBJ2-7,CASSEVSGSSSEQYF,TGTGCCAGCAGTGAAGTCAGCGGGAGTTCGAGCGAGCAGTACTTC
TRBD2,TRBV10-2,.,TRBJ2-1,CASKGLAGGRQFF,TGCGCCAGCAAGGGACTAGCGGGAGGAAGGCAGTTCTTC
.,TRBV11-2,.,TRBJ1-2,CASSLDFLSYGYTF,TGTGCCAGCAGCTTAGATTTTCTGAGCTATGGCTACACCTTC
TRBD2,TRBV5-1,.,TRBJ2-7,CASSPGTSGGSYEQYF,TGCGCCAGCAGCCCCGGGACTAGCGGGGGCTCCTACGAGCAGTACTTC
.,TRBV5-4,.,TRBJ1-2,CASSADTLGYTF,TGTGCCAGCAGCGCCGACACGCTGGGCTACACCTTC
.,TRBV30,.,TRBJ1-3,CAWSVPSPFSGNTIYF,TGTGCCTGGAGTGTACCTAGCCCATTCTCTGGAAACACCATATATTTT
.,TRBV7-9,.,TRBJ1-6,CASSSPRAGVNSPLHF,TGTGCCAGCAGCTCCCCCCGGGCAGGGGTTAATTCACCCCTCCACTTT
.,TRBV18,.,TRBJ2-2,CASSPATTGELFF,TGTGCCAGCTCACCCGCGACAACGGGGGAGCTGTTTTTT
.,TRBV5-1,.,TRBJ2-1,CASSLGSIGNEQFF,TGCGCCAGCAGCTTGGGTTCTATCGGGAATGAGCAGTTCTTC
.,TRBV5-6,.,TRBJ2-7,CASSRSPYEQYF,TGTGCCAGCAGCCGCAGCCCCTACGAGCAGTACTTC
.,TRBV18,once,TRBJ1-1,CASSPLGKTNTEAFF,TGTGCCAGCTCTCCACTAGGCAAGACGAACACTGAAGCTTTCTTT
.,TRBV11-2,.,TRBJ2-7,CASSPQASYEQYF,TGTGCCAGCAGCCCACAGGCCTCCTACGAGCAGTACTTC
.,TRBV30,.,TRBJ2-2,CAWSVGVPGELFF,TGTGCCTGGAGTGTTGGGGTCCCCGGGGAGCTGTTTTTT
.,TRBV4-1,few,TRBJ1-1,CASSQEGGGLTNTEAFF,TGCGCCAGCAGCCAAGAAGGTGGGGGCCTCACGAACACTGAAGCTTTCTTT
.,TRBV12-3/TRBV12-4,.,TRBJ1-1,CASRGGAQEAFF,TGTGCCAGCAGGGGGGGCGCCCAGGAAGCTTTCTTT
.,TRBV7-8,.,TRBJ1-5,CASSPQGSGNQPQHF,TGTGCCAGCAGCCCACAGGGAAGTGGCAATCAGCCCCAGCATTTT
.,TRBV9,.,TRBJ2-1,CASSVGGTRNEQFF,TGTGCCAGCAGCGTAGGCGGGACTCGGAATGAGCAGTTCTTC
.,TRBV30,.,TRBJ1-3,CAWSGRVAGNTIYF,TGTGCCTGGAGTGGGAGGGTGGCTGGAAACACCATATATTTT
.,TRBV7-9,.,TRBJ1-1,CASSSVGGGNTEAFF,TGTGCCAGCAGCTCCGTCGGGGGAGGGAACACTGAAGCTTTCTTT